These 17 T cell receptor beta chains were all obtained from the same sample, sequenced in a study of spatial heterogeneity in lung cancer. Stated time point: sample taken at primary tumor resection. Unsorted whole RNA of tumor, nontumor lung or frozen PBMC was sequenced. TCRdb fed the 5' RACE reads into MiXCR, producing one record per CDR3 protein. The table includes some 87,000 distinct CDR3 sequences, approximately 8.5% detected once. Material: PBMCs, obtained at surgery. All receptors come from a male donor with early-stage non-small cell lung cancer.

This clonotype came up a few times. The chain joins TRBV7-2 to TRBJ1-4; 9 nucleotides agree with TRBD1. The germline CDR1 and CDR2 sequences are SGHTA and FQGNSA. The V gene end was trimmed by 3 bases and the J gene end by 6 bases; junction bases not matched to a gene: 11. The CDR3 consists of 17 residues. In nucleotides, the CDR3 is TGTGCCAGCAGCTTGTCCCGGGACAGGGTCAACTATGAAAAACTGTTTTTT. Translating gives CASSLSRDRVNYEKLFF.

This clonotype appeared many times. The rearrangement joins TRBV18 to TRBJ1-2; 7 positions match TRBD1. V was clipped by 3 bases and J by 8 bases; unmatched bases: 6. The germline V gene has CDR1 KGHSH and CDR2 LQKENI. The CDR3 loop spans 13 amino acids. This chain's CDR3 is CASSPRDREGYTF. As DNA, the CDR3 is TGTGCCAGCTCACCCCGGGACAGAGAAGGCTACACCTTC.

This clonotype was counted ten times or more. The chain links TRBV29-1 to TRBJ2-3; weak D call: TRBD1 (5 bases). The CDR3 sequence is 12 residues long. V lost 4 bases to trimming and J lost 3 bases, with 8 bases between them. Per the germline V gene, CDR1 is SQVTM and CDR2 is ANQGSEA. The CDR3 here is CSVVSGTDTQYF. The CDR3 DNA reads as TGCAGCGTTGTCTCAGGGACAGATACGCAGTATTTT.

Concerning this clonotype itself: A read error may account for a junction end that differs from germline. This chain joins TRBV4-3 and TRBJ1-1; tentative D call: TRBD1 (5 bases). CDR1 LGHNA and CDR2 YSLEER come from the germline V gene. This CDR3 comprises 15 residues. Written as DNA, the CDR3 is TGCGCCAGCAACCAAGATTTCCAGGGAGGCACTGAAGCTTTCTTT. This codes for CASNQDFQGGTEAFF.

This clonotype occurred many times. The rearrangement joins TRBV4-3 to TRBJ2-3; 8 nucleotides line up with TRBD2. The CDR3 extends over 16 amino acids. Germline-derived CDR1 and CDR2 are LGHNA and YSLEER. Trimming removed 2 bases from V and 4 bases from J; junction bases left unmatched: 8. This CDR3 is CASSQLAGGASDTQYF. CDR3 sequence (DNA): TGCGCCAGCAGCCAATTGGCCGGGGGGGCGTCAGATACGCAGTATTTT.

This clonotype has a count of ten or more. The chain carries TRBV12-5 and TRBJ2-5, with a weak D call TRBD2 (5 bases). The CDR3 loop spans 16 amino acids. The germline CDR1 and CDR2 sequences are LGHNT and FRNRAP. Trimming took off 0 bases at V and 7 bases at J, with 18 bases between the two ends. CDR3 protein: CASGLVLAWPGSTQYF. DNA for the CDR3: TGTGCTAGTGGTTTGGTACTGGCTTGGCCGGGGTCGACCCAGTACTTC.

This clonotype was counted many times. V usage is TRBV28 and J usage is TRBJ1-2, with 7 bases fitting TRBD1. This CDR3 is 12 amino acids long. The ends lost 7 bases at V and 8 bases at J; junction bases unmatched: 7. Germline CDR1 reads MDHEN; CDR2 reads SYDVKM. CDR3 in amino acids: CASTGQAGGYTF. The CDR3 coding sequence is TGTGCCAGCACCGGACAGGCCGGGGGCTACACCTTC.

The CDR3 DNA sequence: TGTGCCAGCAGGAAACAGGGGGAAGGCACTGAAGCTTTCTTT. Amino acid sequence: CASRKQGEGTEAFF. The gene calls are TRBV6-5 and TRBJ1-1, with 8 bases aligning to TRBD1. In germline, CDR1 is MNHEY, CDR2 SVGAGI. V shed 6 bases, J shed 4 bases, and the junction held 7 bases outside the gene matches. This CDR3 region has 14 residues.

This clonotype was found many times. This rearrangement joins TRBV9 to TRBJ2-2; D could derive from TRBD1 or TRBD2 (5 bases each). This CDR3 region has 15 residues. Looked up from germline, CDR1 is SGDLS and CDR2 is YYNGEE. V was clipped by 0 bases and J by 4 bases, with 10 bases between them. The CDR3: CASSVGGVGTGELFF. In DNA, the CDR3 is TGTGCCAGCAGCGTAGGAGGGGTTGGCACCGGGGAGCTGTTTTTT.

This clonotype was seen at least ten times. This rearrangement joins TRBV9 to TRBJ2-3; 11 bases are shared with TRBD1. J was trimmed by 5 bases and V by 0 bases; bases with no gene match: 5. Germline V gene data show CDR1 as SGDLS and CDR2 as YYNGEE. The length of the CDR3 is 16 residues. The CDR3 loop reads CASSVGRTGGIDTQYF. The CDR3 nucleotides are TGTGCCAGCAGCGTAGGGAGGACAGGGGGCATAGATACGCAGTATTTT.

CDR3 region: CAISDPQGVREKLFF. DNA for the CDR3: TGTGCCATCAGTGACCCACAGGGGGTAAGGGAAAAACTGTTTTTT. This rearrangement joins TRBV10-3 to TRBJ1-4; TRBD1 agrees at 8 bases. The V gene's germline CDR1 is ENHRY and CDR2 SYGVKD. Losses at the gene ends were 3 bases for V and 8 bases for J; bases not matched to a gene: 8. The CDR3 runs 15 residues.

Regarding this clonotype: An end of the junction does not agree with germline; a read error may underlie this. The J gene is TRBJ1-3, the V gene TRBV5-1; D call uncertain. Germline CDR1 reads SGHRS; CDR2 reads YFSETQ. There are 13 residues in the CDR3. DNA of the CDR3: TGCGTCAGCAGCTCCCTGGACGGAAACACCATATATTTT. This gives the protein CVSSSLDGNTIYF.

This clonotype was recorded at least ten times. J is TRBJ1-6 and V is TRBV6-6; D is uncertain. The germline V and J ends were trimmed by 2 bases and 4 bases, with 6 bases remaining between them. The germline gives CDR1 MNHNY, CDR2 SVGAGI (reference sequence). The CDR3 sequence is 14 residues long. The CDR3 loop is CASSYGGYNSPLHF. CDR3 nucleotide sequence: TGTGCCAGCAGTTACGGCGGGTATAATTCACCCCTCCACTTT.

This clonotype has a count of ten or more. This chain uses TRBV5-1 with TRBJ1-4; 7 positions agree with TRBD1. This CDR3 contains 14 residues. Germline CDR1 SGHRS, CDR2 YFSETQ. Trimming removed 4 bases from V and 7 bases from J; junction bases left unmatched: 7. CDR3 sequence reads: CASSADREGEKLFF. CDR3 DNA: TGCGCCAGCAGCGCCGACAGGGAGGGTGAAAAACTGTTTTTT.

The V call is TRBV29-1, the J call TRBJ2-7; 8 nucleotides agree with TRBD2. CDR3 length: 12 residues. V lost 6 bases and J lost 6; bases outside the gene matches: 7. The germline gives CDR1 SQVTM, CDR2 ANQGSEA. CDR3 DNA: TGCAGCGTGAGAAGCGGGAGACCCGAGCAGTACTTC. This translates into CSVRSGRPEQYF.

This clonotype was seen repeatedly, ten times or more. The CDR3 bases are TGTGCCAGCAGCCTCGGCGGGCGGGAGAACACCGGGGAGCTGTTTTTT. Its protein is CASSLGGRENTGELFF. The V gene is TRBV3-1, the J gene TRBJ2-2; D possibly corresponds to TRBD2 (6 bases). This CDR3 spans 16 amino acids. Germline-derived CDR1 and CDR2 are LGHDT and YNNKEL (reference sequence). V was clipped by 4 bases and J by 1 base, with 13 bases between them.

This clonotype came up a few times. The rearrangement joins TRBV3-1 to TRBJ1-2; 8 bases map to TRBD1. Germline V gene sequence: CDR1 LGHDT, CDR2 YNNKEL (reference sequence). CDR3 length: 14 amino acids. Trimming took 0 bases from V and 3 from J; bases not matched to a gene: 0. The CDR3 is CASSQDRGHYGYTF. The CDR3 nucleotides read TGTGCCAGCAGCCAAGACAGGGGGCACTATGGCTACACCTTC.